These T cell receptor beta chains were read from a single sample in a study of early T cells in non-severe SARS-CoV-2 infection. A single record per CDR3 protein comes from TCRdb applying MiXCR to the 5' RACE reads. The sample gives around 80,000 distinct CDR3 sequences, around 12% of which show up once; around 3.5% is in the top ten. Sequenced sample: whole blood. The source is an adult who was a healthcare worker with PCR-confirmed SARS-CoV-2 infection or an uninfected control (not recorded which). The CDR3 runs from the conserved cysteine through the conserved F or W. A D gene is named only where the DNA matches it firmly. Rows give clone size only sometimes, using once, few, many, or a class for an expanded clone.

j_call: TRBJ2-5
clone_size: many
d_call: TRBD2
v_call: TRBV11-3
cdr3_aa: CASSLGAGGETQYF
cdr3_nt: TGTGCCAGCAGCTTAGGAGCGGGAGGGGAGACCCAGTACTTC

j_call: TRBJ2-5
clone_size: few
d_call: TRBD2
v_call: TRBV6-5
cdr3_aa: CASSYQPTSGGGETQYF
cdr3_nt: TGTGCCAGCAGTTACCAGCCGACTAGCGGGGGGGGAGAGACCCAGTACTTC

j_call: TRBJ1-2
clone_size: few
d_call: TRBD1
v_call: TRBV28
cdr3_aa: CASSPDRVRGYTF
cdr3_nt: TGTGCCAGCAGCCCGGACAGGGTACGAGGCTACACCTTC

j_call: TRBJ2-2
clone_size: few
d_call: TRBD2
v_call: TRBV20-1
cdr3_aa: CSARDLVGTSGRAATGELFF
cdr3_nt: TGCAGTGCTAGAGATCTCGTTGGGACTAGCGGGAGGGCCGCCACCGGGGAGCTGTTTTTT

j_call: TRBJ2-1
clone_size: -
d_call: -
v_call: TRBV28
cdr3_aa: CASSLSAYNEQFF
cdr3_nt: TGTGCCAGCAGTTTGTCCGCCTACAATGAGCAGTTCTTC

j_call: TRBJ2-7
clone_size: few
d_call: TRBD1
v_call: TRBV20-1
cdr3_aa: CSASNRDRGTYEQYF
cdr3_nt: TGCAGTGCAAGTAACCGTGACAGGGGGACTTACGAGCAGTACTTC

j_call: TRBJ2-3
clone_size: -
d_call: -
v_call: TRBV7-3
cdr3_aa: CASSHRRGTDTQYF
cdr3_nt: TGTGCCAGCAGCCACCGGAGGGGCACAGATACGCAGTATTTT

j_call: TRBJ2-5
clone_size: -
d_call: -
v_call: TRBV9
cdr3_aa: CASSVANPETQYF
cdr3_nt: TGTGCCAGCAGCGTAGCCAACCCCGAGACCCAGTACTTC

j_call: TRBJ2-3
clone_size: many
d_call: -
v_call: TRBV7-2
cdr3_aa: CASSPLGGADTQYF
cdr3_nt: TGTGCCAGCAGCCCCTTGGGGGGTGCAGATACGCAGTATTTT

j_call: TRBJ2-3
clone_size: few
d_call: TRBD2
v_call: TRBV12-3/TRBV12-4
cdr3_aa: CASSLSLAEFGDTQYF
cdr3_nt: TGTGCCAGCAGTTTGAGCCTAGCGGAATTCGGGGATACGCAGTATTTT

j_call: TRBJ2-2
clone_size: few
d_call: -
v_call: TRBV5-5
cdr3_aa: CASSPRDQNTGELFF
cdr3_nt: TGTGCCAGCAGCCCACGGGACCAGAACACCGGGGAGCTGTTTTTT

j_call: TRBJ2-7
clone_size: few
d_call: -
v_call: TRBV28
cdr3_aa: CAVRGTTYEQYF
cdr3_nt: TGTGCCGTGCGCGGGACAACCTACGAGCAGTACTTC

j_call: TRBJ1-5
clone_size: few
d_call: -
v_call: TRBV12-3/TRBV12-4
cdr3_aa: CASSLAQGRWNNQPQHF
cdr3_nt: TGTGCCAGCAGTTTAGCTCAGGGGAGGTGGAACAATCAGCCCCAGCATTTT

j_call: TRBJ1-2
clone_size: many
d_call: TRBD1
v_call: TRBV29-1
cdr3_aa: CSVGRTGDGYTF
cdr3_nt: TGCAGCGTTGGGAGGACAGGGGATGGCTACACCTTC

j_call: TRBJ2-1
clone_size: many
d_call: TRBD2
v_call: TRBV24-1
cdr3_aa: CATSDSFAGLAEGSSYNEQFF
cdr3_nt: TGTGCCACCAGTGATTCCTTCGCGGGACTAGCGGAAGGAAGCTCCTACAATGAGCAGTTCTTC

j_call: TRBJ2-3
clone_size: medium-sized
d_call: TRBD2
v_call: TRBV11-2
cdr3_aa: CASSLASSGTSTDTQYF
cdr3_nt: TGTGCCAGCAGCTTAGCCTCTAGCGGCACCTCCACAGATACGCAGTATTTT

j_call: TRBJ2-3
clone_size: -
d_call: TRBD1
v_call: TRBV5-4
cdr3_aa: CASRRGQGGDTQYF
cdr3_nt: TGTGCCAGCAGGCGGGGACAGGGGGGAGATACGCAGTATTTT

j_call: TRBJ2-7
clone_size: few
d_call: -
v_call: TRBV20-1
cdr3_aa: CSARSRGIEQYF
cdr3_nt: TGCAGTGCTAGATCAAGGGGGATTGAGCAGTACTTC

j_call: TRBJ2-1
clone_size: many
d_call: TRBD2
v_call: TRBV7-3
cdr3_aa: CASSLEGTSGRNEQFF
cdr3_nt: TGTGCCAGCAGCTTAGAAGGGACTAGCGGGAGGAATGAGCAGTTCTTC

j_call: TRBJ2-1
clone_size: few
d_call: TRBD2
v_call: TRBV3-1
cdr3_aa: CASSSGTSLHSYNEQFF
cdr3_nt: TGTGCCAGCAGTTCCGGGACTAGCCTACACTCCTACAATGAGCAGTTCTTC

j_call: TRBJ2-1
clone_size: few
d_call: -
v_call: TRBV13
cdr3_aa: CASSLRTKSEQFF
cdr3_nt: TGTGCCAGCAGCTTAAGGACTAAGAGTGAGCAGTTCTTC

j_call: TRBJ2-1
clone_size: many
d_call: -
v_call: TRBV13
cdr3_aa: CASSFTTGTYYNEQFF
cdr3_nt: TGTGCCAGCAGCTTTACTACAGGGACCTACTACAATGAGCAGTTCTTC

j_call: TRBJ2-2
clone_size: many
d_call: TRBD2
v_call: TRBV7-9
cdr3_aa: CASSFRGLAGNTGELFF
cdr3_nt: TGTGCCAGCAGCTTCAGGGGACTAGCGGGGAACACCGGGGAGCTGTTTTTT

j_call: TRBJ2-4
clone_size: -
d_call: -
v_call: TRBV27
cdr3_aa: CASSPLSGPAKNIQYF
cdr3_nt: TGTGCCAGCAGTCCCCTGTCGGGTCCCGCCAAAAACATTCAGTACTTC